This T cell receptor beta chain originates from a study of cytomegalovirus exposure and HLA in healthy donors. Background on the study: Just over 80% of several hundred genotyped donors fell in the Caucasian-associated ancestry cluster.

A multiplex PCR was run with 60 Vbeta primers and 13 Jbeta primers. TCRdb's table, derived via immunoSEQ multiplex PCR, lists solely in-frame clones and lacks some. The sample holds over 150,000 clones, about 80% seen once. Germline V gene sequence: CDR1 SEHNR, CDR2 FQNEAQ (reference sequence). This CDR3 is built from 14 residues. The V gene end was trimmed by 5 bases and the J gene end by 6 bases; junction bases not matched to a gene: 6. Details on this clone: Antigen specificity is unknown.

Whole-study findings and limits: In a later analysis, a missense DCLRE1C variant was linked to TCR beta V- and J-gene trimming. Generally TCR sequences proved uncommon, though certain public TCRs appeared in numerous donors.

The clonotype was recovered from a man aged 25-45 years in good health and CMV-seropositive. The V and J genes are TRBV7-9 and TRBJ1-5, with 8 bases lining up with TRBD1. Sequencing used PBMCs. CDR3 sequence reads: CASSLTGTGQPQHF. CDR3 bases: TGTGCCAGCAGCCTCACTGGGACAGGTCAGCCCCAGCATTTT.